This is a list of T cell receptor beta chains from one sample in a study of T-cell memory formation after mild COVID-19. TCRdb redid the calling of the 5' RACE reads with MiXCR, one entry per CDR3 protein. The sample records some 450,000 distinct CDR3 sequences, more than 15% being singletons. The specimen was PBMCs or a T cell subset sorted from them (not recorded which). The receptors here all came from a man aged 18-30 years who had mild COVID-19 (a few samples of this study predate the infection). Cell type and time point are not known. The CDR3 runs from the conserved cysteine through the conserved F or W. A D gene is named only where the DNA matches it firmly. Not every row has a clone size; where given, it reads once, few, many or a size class.

d_call	v_call	clone_size	j_call	cdr3_aa	cdr3_nt
.	TRBV20-1	.	TRBJ2-1	CSARDRGLTYNEQFF	TGCAGTGCTAGAGATCGGGGATTAACCTACAATGAGCAGTTCTTC
TRBD1	TRBV18	.	TRBJ1-2	CASSRAGTGLYGYTF	TGTGCCAGCTCACGAGCCGGGACAGGGCTCTATGGCTACACCTTC
.	TRBV7-6	.	TRBJ2-5	CASNPWSGRQETQYF	TGTGCCAGCAACCCTTGGTCGGGGAGACAAGAGACCCAGTACTTC
.	TRBV4-1	few	TRBJ1-5	CASSQHRDTNQPQHF	TGCGCCAGCAGCCAGCACCGGGACACCAATCAGCCCCAGCATTTT
.	TRBV7-2	few	TRBJ2-3	CASSSLGGDTDTQYF	TGTGCCAGCAGTAGTTTAGGAGGGGACACAGATACGCAGTATTTT
.	TRBV7-9	.	TRBJ2-2	CASSQDENTGELFF	TGTGCCAGCAGCCAGGACGAGAACACCGGGGAGCTGTTTTTT
TRBD2	TRBV5-5	.	TRBJ2-5	CASSSGGSKETQYF	TGTGCCAGCAGCTCCGGGGGGAGTAAAGAGACCCAGTACTTC
.	TRBV7-2	many	TRBJ2-7	CASSFQGKNYEQYF	TGTGCCAGCAGCTTCCAGGGTAAGAACTACGAGCAGTACTTC
TRBD2	TRBV5-1	.	TRBJ2-3	CASSFAPGLAGDTQYF	TGCGCCAGCAGCTTCGCTCCGGGACTAGCGGGGGATACGCAGTATTTT
.	TRBV10-3	few	TRBJ1-2	CAIKSVEANYGYTF	TGTGCCATCAAATCGGTAGAAGCTAACTATGGCTACACCTTC
.	TRBV7-9	.	TRBJ1-2	CASSPPGHLLYGYTF	TGTGCCAGCAGCCCCCCGGGACACTTACTTTATGGCTACACCTTC
.	TRBV9	few	TRBJ2-2	CASSVDLGLGTGELFF	TGTGCCAGCAGCGTAGATCTGGGGCTGGGCACCGGGGAGCTGTTTTTT
.	TRBV5-1	many	TRBJ1-6	CASSLVSGAKSPLHF	TGCGCCAGCAGCTTGGTGTCAGGGGCGAAGTCACCCCTCCACTTT
.	TRBV7-2	few	TRBJ2-5	CASSLVARGDHETQYF	TGTGCCAGCAGCTTAGTCGCCAGGGGGGATCACGAGACCCAGTACTTC
.	TRBV7-2	few	TRBJ1-5	CASSWGVGQYQPQHF	TGTGCCAGCAGCTGGGGGGTTGGACAGTATCAGCCCCAGCATTTT
TRBD1	TRBV4-2	.	TRBJ2-2	CASSRMTGGDYTGELFF	TGTGCCAGCAGCCGAATGACAGGGGGCGACTACACCGGGGAGCTGTTTTTT
.	TRBV5-1	.	TRBJ2-5	CASSLQGQTSAQYF	TGCGCCAGCAGCTTGCAAGGACAGACCTCGGCCCAGTACTTC
.	TRBV28	.	TRBJ1-3	CASSSIGQGSATIYF	TGTGCCAGCAGTTCGATAGGCCAGGGCTCGGCCACCATATATTTT
.	TRBV7-9	few	TRBJ2-1	CASSPTLIGEQFF	TGTGCCAGCAGCCCCACACTCATAGGTGAGCAGTTCTTC
TRBD1	TRBV5-4	few	TRBJ1-1	CASSPPQGRNTEAFF	TGTGCCAGCAGCCCACCACAGGGGAGGAACACTGAAGCTTTCTTT
TRBD2	TRBV4-1	few	TRBJ2-7	CASKVAGGPYEQYF	TGCGCCAGCAAGGTAGCGGGGGGACCCTACGAGCAGTACTTC
.	TRBV2	few	TRBJ1-1	CASTKHGTGVDTEAFF	TGTGCCAGCACCAAACATGGAACAGGCGTCGACACTGAAGCTTTCTTT
.	TRBV11-2	few	TRBJ2-7	CASSAPTVPGPQLYEQYF	TGTGCCAGCAGCGCCCCAACGGTTCCGGGGCCCCAACTTTACGAGCAGTACTTC
TRBD1	TRBV7-2	few	TRBJ1-2	CASSLVTGGYYGYTF	TGTGCCAGCAGCTTAGTGACAGGGGGCTACTATGGCTACACCTTC
TRBD1	TRBV20-1	.	TRBJ1-5	CSAGTTGAALRQPQHF	TGCAGTGCTGGGACCACAGGGGCCGCTTTACGACAGCCCCAGCATTTT
.	TRBV5-4	.	TRBJ2-2	CASSGLGPGELFF	TGTGCCAGCAGCGGACTGGGACCCGGGGAGCTGTTTTTT
.	TRBV4-1	few	TRBJ2-2	CASSPRQAVLANTGELFF	TGCGCCAGCAGCCCAAGACAGGCCGTCCTAGCGAACACCGGGGAGCTGTTTTTT
.	TRBV6-6	few	TRBJ1-5	CASRVSNQPQHF	TGTGCCAGCAGGGTTAGCAATCAGCCCCAGCATTTT
TRBD1	TRBV12-3/TRBV12-4	.	TRBJ2-3	CASILNTGGFDTQYF	TGTGCCAGCATTCTGAATACAGGGGGCTTCGATACGCAGTATTTT
.	TRBV14	.	TRBJ2-1	CASSQLGHGYNEQFF	TGTGCCAGCAGCCAACTAGGACATGGATACAATGAGCAGTTCTTC
.	TRBV7-3	.	TRBJ2-3	CASSFMGGREDTQYF	TGTGCCAGCAGCTTTATGGGGGGACGGGAGGATACGCAGTATTTT
.	TRBV7-8	few	TRBJ2-5	CASSFRRRTLPGETQYF	TGTGCCAGCAGCTTCCGCCGCCGGACACTCCCCGGGGAGACCCAGTACTTC
TRBD2	TRBV20-1	few	TRBJ2-1	CSASRTGGPYNEQFF	TGCAGTGCTTCACGAACGGGGGGGCCGTACAATGAGCAGTTCTTC
TRBD1	TRBV5-1	.	TRBJ1-2	CASSLRTGEGSPHYGYTF	TGCGCCAGCAGCTTACGAACAGGGGAAGGGTCTCCCCACTATGGCTACACCTTC
.	TRBV6-2/TRBV6-3	.	TRBJ1-5	CASSRPLTGRRAFSNQPQHF	TGTGCCAGCAGTCGACCCTTGACAGGCCGACGGGCATTTAGCAATCAGCCCCAGCATTTT
.	TRBV28	few	TRBJ1-1	CASSLIDAVGTEAFF	TGTGCCAGCAGTTTAATTGACGCAGTTGGCACTGAAGCTTTCTTT
.	TRBV3-1	few	TRBJ2-1	CASSQEHQPYNEQFF	TGTGCCAGCAGCCAAGAACACCAGCCCTACAATGAGCAGTTCTTC
TRBD2	TRBV5-5	many	TRBJ2-1	CASRLAGGRYNEQFF	TGTGCCAGCAGACTCGCGGGGGGACGGTACAATGAGCAGTTCTTC